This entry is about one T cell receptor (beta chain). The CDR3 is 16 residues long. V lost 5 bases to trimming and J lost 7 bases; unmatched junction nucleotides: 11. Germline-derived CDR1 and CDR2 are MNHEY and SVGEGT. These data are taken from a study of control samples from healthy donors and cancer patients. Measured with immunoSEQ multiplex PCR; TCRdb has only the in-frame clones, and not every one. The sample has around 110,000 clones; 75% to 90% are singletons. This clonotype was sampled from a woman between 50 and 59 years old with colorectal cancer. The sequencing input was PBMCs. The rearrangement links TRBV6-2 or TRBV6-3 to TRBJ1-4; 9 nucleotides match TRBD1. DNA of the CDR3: TGTGCCAGCAGTAACCGGGACAGGGAGATTAGTGAAAAACTGTTTTTT. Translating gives CASSNRDREISEKLFF.